This T cell receptor beta chain is from a study of CD8 T cells in ankylosing spondylitis. Molecular-barcoded quantitative 5'-RACE produced these TCR beta libraries. TCRdb recomputed calls from the 5' RACE reads with MiXCR, one row per CDR3 protein. The sample holds roughly 180,000 distinct CDR3 sequences; approximately 12% are singletons and the top ten take approximately 11%. The study, taken as a whole, reports: Disease-associated clonotypes exhibited CD8+ identity and were relatively infrequent in peripheral blood.

This clonotype was seen many times. Its target is not known. Germline CDR1 reads SGHTA; CDR2 reads FQGNSA. The CDR3 runs to 15 residues. J was trimmed by 5 bases and V by 5 bases; bases with no gene match: 8. This chain uses TRBV7-2 with TRBJ2-3, with 9 nucleotides matching TRBD2. Sequenced input: blood, either unsorted or a sorted T cell fraction (not recorded which). The origin of this receptor is a female donor with ankylosing spondylitis or in good health (not recorded which). CDR3 sequence reads: CASSQGASGIDTQYF. The CDR3 DNA follows: TGTGCCAGCAGCCAAGGGGCTAGCGGGATAGATACGCAGTATTTT.